A selection of T cell receptor beta chains follows, all from one sample in a study of blood T cell repertoires in COVID-19. Sequencing used immunoSEQ multiplex PCR; TCRdb keeps in-frame clones, though not all of them. Of about 440,000 clones listed, about 85% are singletons. The source material was PBMCs or T cells enriched from blood (not recorded which). Receptors were obtained from a woman between 18 and 29 years old with acute COVID-19. Each CDR3 is given with its conserved first and last residue. The order of the fields is J gene, V gene, clone size, D gene, CDR3 DNA, CDR3 protein. A D gene is named only where the DNA matches it firmly. Only part of the rows carry a size: once, few, many, or a class if the clone is expanded.

>TRBJ1-5|TRBV24-1|NA|NA
TGTACCACCAGTGATTACACAGGGTTTCAGCCCCAGCATTTT
CTTSDYTGFQPQHF
>TRBJ1-5|TRBV2|NA|NA
TGTGCCAGCAGGACCGACAGTTATAGCAATCAGCCCCAGCATTTT
CASRTDSYSNQPQHF
>TRBJ2-7|TRBV12-5|NA|NA
TGTGCTAGTGGTTTGGTCGAGGGCCTCGAGCAGTACTTC
CASGLVEGLEQYF
>TRBJ1-6|TRBV12-3/TRBV12-4|NA|NA
TGTGCCAGCAGTCCGGGGGGGGGCGAACCCCTCCACTTT
CASSPGGGEPLHF
>TRBJ2-2|TRBV7-2|once|NA
TGTGCCAGCAGCTACGGCAGGGCGAACACCGGGGAGCTGTTTTTT
CASSYGRANTGELFF
>TRBJ1-3|TRBV9|NA|TRBD1
TGTGCCAGCAGCGTACTGGGGACAGCGTTGGGGCCTGGAAACACCATATATTTT
CASSVLGTALGPGNTIYF
>TRBJ1-2|TRBV6-2/TRBV6-3|NA|NA
TGTGCCAGCAGTCCGCGAGCAGACACCTATGGCTACACCTTC
CASSPRADTYGYTF
>TRBJ1-2|TRBV9|NA|NA
TGTGCCAGCAGCGTACGCAATGAGGACAGAGGTTTCTATGGCTACACCTTC
CASSVRNEDRGFYGYTF
>TRBJ2-7|TRBV7-2|NA|TRBD2
TGTGCCAGCAGCTTAAGACTAGCGGGAGTGCCCTACGAGCAGTACTTC
CASSLRLAGVPYEQYF
>TRBJ2-2|TRBV4-3|NA|TRBD2
TGCGCCAGCAGCCAAGTTGGACTAGCGGGAGTGGTCGGGGAGCTGTTTTTT
CASSQVGLAGVVGELFF
>TRBJ1-6|TRBV10-1|NA|NA
TGCGCCAGCAACGATTACGGTTCACCCCTCCACTTT
CASNDYGSPLHF
>TRBJ1-5|TRBV27|NA|NA
TGTGCCAGCAGTTCCAGGGATGGCAGCAATCAGCCCCAGCATTTT
CASSSRDGSNQPQHF
>TRBJ1-2|TRBV21-1|NA|NA
TGTGCCAGCAGCAAAGAGGTTGGGAGGAACAGGCTACGCTCTGGCTACACCTTC
CASSKEVGRNRLRSGYTF
>TRBJ2-1|TRBV14|NA|NA
TGTGCCAGCAGCCAAGAAGGTTGGGGCGATGAGCAGTTCTTC
CASSQEGWGDEQFF
>TRBJ2-4|TRBV25-1|once|NA
TGTGCCAGCAGTGATCCCAGGGGTCACGAAGACAAAAACATTCAGTACTTC
CASSDPRGHEDKNIQYF
>TRBJ1-1|TRBV5-5|NA|NA
TGTGCCAGCAGCTCGGGTAACACTGAAGCTTTCTTT
CASSSGNTEAFF
>TRBJ2-7|TRBV6-5|once|NA
TGTGCCGGAGGCCCGGGGACCTACGAGCAGTACTTC
CAGGPGTYEQYF
>TRBJ1-2|TRBV19|NA|TRBD1
TGTGCCAGTAGTCGAAAGGGGACAGCTAACTATGGCTACACCTTC
CASSRKGTANYGYTF
>TRBJ2-3|TRBV29-1|NA|NA
TGCAGCGTCGAGACACGCTTCACAGATACGCAGTATTTT
CSVETRFTDTQYF
>TRBJ2-7|TRBV20-1|NA|NA
TGCAGTGCTACCCGTACCTACGAGCAGTACTTC
CSATRTYEQYF
>TRBJ2-1|TRBV28|once|TRBD2
TGTGCCAGCAGTCTAATAGCGGGAGGGGGAAATGAGCAGTTCTTC
CASSLIAGGGNEQFF
>TRBJ1-5|TRBV2|NA|NA
TGTGCCAGCAGTGAATCGACAGGTTTATACCAGCCCCAGCATTTT
CASSESTGLYQPQHF
>TRBJ1-4|TRBV27|NA|NA
TGTGCCTCTTCCCGGATCGCCGGGGTTTGGGATGAAAAACTGTTTTTT
CASSRIAGVWDEKLFF